These T cell receptor beta chains were read from a single sample in a study of a mutant IDH1 vaccine in newly diagnosed glioma. Clones were read by immunoSEQ multiplex PCR, and TCRdb kept only the in-frame ones, dropping some. The table has about 58,000 clones, about 80% seen once. Their recognized antigens are unknown. The input for sequencing was PBMCs, taken from a glioma patient whose treatment included an IDH1 peptide vaccine. The receptors come from a woman aged 50 to 60 with glioma. The CDR3 runs from the conserved cysteine through the conserved F or W.

v_gene	j_gene	CDR3aa
TRBV5-1	TRBJ2-3	CASSFYGGAGTDTQYF
TRBV15	TRBJ2-7	CATSRGGTSGVPSYEQYF
TRBV6-1	TRBJ1-2	CASRGQVAGGYTF
TRBV7-9	TRBJ2-1	CASSPLFSYNEQFF
TRBV30	TRBJ2-2	CAWSAGQDTNTGELFF
TRBV29-1	TRBJ1-3	CSVVGQLSGNTIYF
TRBV9	TRBJ1-2	CASSGRDRGDYGYTF
TRBV7-2	TRBJ2-5	CASSLDGGAETQYF
TRBV28	TRBJ2-4	CASSFLLTSLAKNIQYF
TRBV7-2	TRBJ1-1	CASSSFGVMNTEAFF
TRBV9	TRBJ2-2	CASSVHLAGGPHTGELFF
TRBV19	TRBJ2-7	CASSARGLRSYEQYF
TRBV30	TRBJ2-1	CAWASTNYNEQFF
TRBV5-4	TRBJ1-6	CASTRTGSNSPLHF
TRBV9	TRBJ1-1	CASSVAFRDTEAFF
TRBV28	TRBJ1-5	CASWGAGISNQPQHF
TRBV30	TRBJ2-2	CAWSELVTGELFF
TRBV2	TRBJ2-7	CASRQQSYEQYF
TRBV2	TRBJ2-7	CASSEDPRTGDYEQYF
TRBV5-8	TRBJ1-2	CASIPANYGYTF
TRBV9	TRBJ2-3	CASSGSSDTQYF
TRBV5-1	TRBJ1-2	CASSLGPNYGYTF
TRBV4-3	TRBJ1-1	CASSQDLSGGEEAFF
TRBV29-1	TRBJ2-7	CSVVGRAAYEQYF
TRBV9	TRBJ2-1	CASSDKGLSYNEQFF
TRBV18	TRBJ1-5	CASSPRQGEQPQHF
TRBV9	TRBJ2-7	CASSKLAGTYEQYF
TRBV6-4	TRBJ2-3	CASSDKDTDTQYF
TRBV19	TRBJ1-1	CASSLPERGSEAFF
TRBV5-4	TRBJ2-6	CASSSGQGISGANVLTF
TRBV19	TRBJ2-3	CASSKVQGTTDTQYF
TRBV5-1	TRBJ1-2	CASSLEGEGFSNYGYTF
TRBV19	TRBJ1-2	CASSIVTGSYGYTF
TRBV5-6	TRBJ2-7	CASSSTGQGVAQYF
TRBV11-3	TRBJ1-2	CASSSGFGGYTF